This T cell receptor beta chain was sequenced for a study of PD-1 blockade in classical Hodgkin lymphoma. Study summary: Every 2 weeks, patients got 3 mg/kg intravenous nivolumab.

Worth noting for this clone: The antigen is unknown.

Data came from immunoSEQ multiplex PCR; TCRdb stores just in-frame clones and leaves some out. The sample comprises roughly 100,000 clones, about 92% of which are singletons, and roughly 1.9% rests with the top ten. Time point: cycle 4 day 1 (C4D1), after 5 to 7 weeks of nivolumab. All trial patients relapsed after autologous stem cell transplantation. Whole-study findings and limits: Baseline diversity resembling that of newly diagnosed patients was seen in complete responders. There was a significant rise in CD4+ TCR diversity by C4D1, with no such rise for CD8+.

The sample consisted of peripheral blood mononuclear cells (PBMCs), taken before the fourth cycle of nivolumab. This TCR was recovered from a human donor with classical Hodgkin lymphoma.

In DNA, the CDR3 is TGTGCCAGCAGTTACGCGGGAGAGGAAAATGAGCAGTTCTTC. The encoded protein is CASSYAGEENEQFF. This chain links TRBV6-5 with TRBJ2-1; 7 positions agree with TRBD2. Losses at the gene ends were 2 bases for V and 7 bases for J; bases not matched to a gene: 5. This CDR3 region has 14 residues. From germline, CDR1 is MNHEY and CDR2 SVGAGI.